This T cell receptor beta chain derives from a study of vaccination and CD4 T cells after COVID-19. On the study more broadly: Post-COVID sampling occurred a median roughly 100 days after diagnosis (range 35 to 161). The study's findings and limits: Counts of SARS-CoV-2-reactive clonotypes had a median that went from approximately 23 to 38, a nonsignificant change.

With the Oncomine TCR Beta short-read assay, DNA from cultured CD4+ T cells was sequenced. TCRdb re-called the PCR reads with MiXCR, one entry per CDR3 protein. Among about 19,000 distinct CDR3 sequences listed, 25% to 40% were seen once. Turning to this clonotype: Antigen: not known.

The treatment is: roughly 10-day PBMC culture with coronavirus spike peptide pools or control peptides (ViraFEST assay). After expanding antigen-specific T cells with peptide pools, ViraFEST sequenced their TCRs. Between the trimmed V and J ends, which lost 1 base and 7 bases, there was a span of 20 bases. This CDR3 region has 17 residues. Germline-derived CDR1 and CDR2 are MNHEY and SMNVEV (reference sequence). Sequencing input: cultured CD4+ T cells from blood. The clonotype was recovered from a human donor with COVID-19. The chain is built from TRBV27 and TRBJ2-1; D is perhaps TRBD1 or TRBD2 (7 bases each). The CDR3 here is CASSLWGPAGGVNEQFF. In DNA form, the CDR3 reads TGTGCCAGCAGTTTATGGGGCCCGGCAGGGGGGGTGAATGAGCAGTTCTTC.